The entry that follows covers one T cell receptor (beta chain) sequence. Its antigen remains unidentified. Germline lookup yields CDR1 LNHDA and CDR2 SQIVND (reference sequence). The CDR3 runs 18 residues. Between the trimmed V and J ends, which lost 9 bases and 0 bases, there was a span of 24 bases. TCRdb's table, derived via immunoSEQ multiplex PCR, lists solely in-frame clones and lacks some. There are some 580,000 clones in the sample; around 97% occur only once, and less than 0.065% lies in the top ten. This sample was included in a study of shared clonotypes between healthy human individuals. Looking at the study overall: Three plates were used per donor for CD4 naive, three for CD4 memory, two for CD8 naive and one for CD8 memory.

Study-level points and caveats: Naive CD4 clonotypes overlapped across several donors at about 5.3%. In general, naive subsets displayed greater estimated richness than memory subsets did.

V usage is TRBV19 and J usage is TRBJ1-5; D gene uncertain. Sequencing was carried out using naive CD4+ T cells sorted from blood. Subset: CD45RA+ positively selected. This receptor was identified in a woman in her twenties or thirties in good health. DNA of the CDR3: TGTGCCAGCCAAAGCCAGGTAGCCAGTGACTATAGCAATCAGCCCCAGCATTTT. Amino acids: CASQSQVASDYSNQPQHF.